The next 30 T cell receptor beta chains were all read from a single sample in a study of cytotoxic CD8 clonotypes in ibrutinib-treated CLL. Sequencing was performed with immunoSEQ multiplex PCR; in TCRdb, only in-frame clones are kept and a portion is missing. In the table there are 150,000 or so clones, about 76% of which are singletons. The sample in question was PBMCs, obtained after 24 months of ibrutinib treatment. Every receptor here comes from a human donor with chronic lymphocytic leukemia.

CDR3 sequence (DNA): TGTGCCATCAGCCCGGGACAGGGGGACACCGGGGAGCTGTTTTTT. Encoded protein: CAISPGQGDTGELFF. The chain links TRBV10-3 to TRBJ2-2; 11 bases line up with TRBD1. The germline V gene encodes CDR1 ENHRY and CDR2 SYGVKD. After removal of 6 bases from V and 3 bases from J, the junction contained 3 bases not matched to a gene. The CDR3 length is 15 residues.

The gene calls are TRBV29-1 and TRBJ2-2, with 8 bases identical to TRBD2. The CDR3 runs 16 residues. CDR1 and CDR2 from the germline V gene are SQVTM and ANQGSEA. The V segment lost 6 bases and the J segment 2 bases; nucleotides outside the gene matches: 11. The CDR3 DNA reads as TGCAGCGTCGGGGGGGTTTCGGCCGCTAACACCGGGGAGCTGTTTTTT. Translated, it gives CSVGGVSAANTGELFF.

This clone has at least ten counts. One junction end disagrees with the germline gene, perhaps due to a read error. V usage is TRBV5-6 and J usage is TRBJ2-7; a weak D match, TRBD1 (6 bases). The CDR3 length is 13 residues. Germline CDR1 reads SGHDT; CDR2 reads YYEEEE. This CDR3 is CASSFGTSSEQYF. The CDR3 nucleotides read TGTGCCAGCAGCTTCGGGACATCCTCCGAGCAGTACTTC. The full variable domain, with the rest looked up from reference TRBV5-6 and TRBJ2-7, is DAGVTQSPTHLIKTRGQQVTLRCSPKSGHDTVSWYQQALGQGPQFIFQYYEEEERQRGNFPDRFSGHQFPNYSSELNVNALLLGDSALYLCASSFGTSSEQYFGPGTRLTVT.

The chain employs TRBV5-6 and TRBJ2-7; D possibly matches TRBD1 or TRBD2 (5 bases each). The CDR3 loop spans 15 amino acids. The V gene's germline CDR1 is SGHDT and CDR2 YYEEEE. V was pared by 0 bases and J by 2 bases, with 12 bases between. The CDR3 nucleotides read TGTGCCAGCAGCTTGGGGGTTGGGACCGCCTACGAGCAGTACTTC. Translated: CASSLGVGTAYEQYF. Based on the CDR3 plus reference TRBV5-6 and TRBJ2-7, the full variable domain is DAGVTQSPTHLIKTRGQQVTLRCSPKSGHDTVSWYQQALGQGPQFIFQYYEEEERQRGNFPDRFSGHQFPNYSSELNVNALLLGDSALYLCASSLGVGTAYEQYFGPGTRLTVT.

The chain has TRBV6-5 and TRBJ2-7, with TRBD1 as a possible D gene (6 bases). V lost 0 bases and J lost 2, with 11 bases in between. The germline V gene has CDR1 MNHEY and CDR2 SVGAGI. The length of the CDR3 is 15 residues. The CDR3 protein is CASSYSGGVPYEQYF. DNA for the CDR3: TGTGCCAGCAGTTACTCTGGGGGCGTCCCCTACGAGCAGTACTTC.

This sequence joins TRBV6-6 and TRBJ2-1; D perhaps matches TRBD2 (6 bases). CDR1 MNHNY and CDR2 SVGAGI come from the germline V gene (reference sequence). The CDR3 has 14 residues. V was clipped by 2 bases and J by 12 bases, with 17 bases between them. The CDR3 nucleotides are TGTGCCAGCAGTTACACCGACCCGGGACTCGGGCAGTTCTTC. Protein sequence: CASSYTDPGLGQFF.

The chain carries TRBV27 and TRBJ2-7; 8 nucleotides align to TRBD2. Germline V gives CDR1 MNHEY, CDR2 SMNVEV (reference sequence). The CDR3 runs to 19 residues. V trimming: 6 bases; J trimming: 0 bases; junction bases outside the gene matches: 19. Here the CDR3 DNA reads TGTGCCAGCAGACCTGAAATTTACGGGAGGGCCCGGAGCTCCTACGAGCAGTACTTC. Translated: CASRPEIYGRARSSYEQYF.

This chain connects TRBV5-5 to TRBJ2-1; 7 bases align to TRBD1. The CDR3 has 15 residues. From germline, CDR1 is SGHKS and CDR2 YYEKEE (reference sequence). With 3 bases clipped from V and 1 base from J, the junction kept 4 bases outside the gene matches. The CDR3 DNA sequence: TGTGCCAGCAGCTCCCAGGGGGAATCCTACAATGAGCAGTTCTTC. It translates to CASSSQGESYNEQFF.

V and J are TRBV19 and TRBJ1-5; TRBD1 agrees at 9 bases. Germline V gene data show CDR1 as LNHDA and CDR2 as SQIVND (reference sequence). The CDR3 is 15 amino acids. After removal of 3 bases from V and 6 bases from J, the junction contained 6 bases not matched to a gene. CDR3: CASSIRDRVGQPQHF. CDR3 sequence (DNA): TGTGCCAGTAGTATTAGGGACAGGGTTGGTCAGCCCCAGCATTTT.

This clone was detected once. The V gene is TRBV10-3, the J gene TRBJ2-2; 10 bases map to TRBD1. Germline V CDR1 and CDR2: ENHRY, SYGVKD. The CDR3 spans 13 residues. V dropped 7 bases and J dropped 6; count of bases not matched to a gene: 2. CDR3 amino acids: CAITGQGAGELFF. As DNA, the CDR3 is TGTGCCATCACTGGACAGGGGGCCGGGGAGCTGTTTTTT.

The chain has TRBV5-1 and TRBJ2-1, with unresolved D. The CDR3 is 12 residues long. Germline CDR1 and CDR2: SGHRS and YFSETQ. Between the trimmed V and J ends, which lost 0 bases and 5 bases, there was a span of 3 bases. The chain's CDR3 is CASSLVHNEQFF. Here the CDR3 DNA reads TGCGCCAGCAGCTTGGTTCACAATGAGCAGTTCTTC.

J is TRBJ2-7 and V is TRBV6-5; 10 bases line up with TRBD1. Germline loops: CDR1 MNHEY, CDR2 SVGAGI. V lost 0 bases to trimming and J lost 4 bases; unmatched junction nucleotides: 3. The CDR3 runs 15 residues. The CDR3 protein is CASSYSGQGGYEQYF. CDR3 bases: TGTGCCAGCAGTTACTCAGGACAGGGGGGGTACGAGCAGTACTTC.

The chain is built from TRBV19 and TRBJ2-7; 10 bases align to TRBD2. V trimming: 5 bases; J trimming: 0 bases; junction bases outside the gene matches: 7. The CDR3 covers 16 residues. Germline V gene data show CDR1 as LNHDA and CDR2 as SQIVND (reference sequence). The CDR3 loop reads CASSGPASGSSYEQYF. The CDR3 DNA follows: TGTGCCAGTAGTGGGCCCGCTAGCGGGAGCTCCTACGAGCAGTACTTC.

This clone was counted a single time. The rearrangement uses TRBV7-2 and TRBJ2-2; possible D gene TRBD2, 5 bases. Deletions cut 2 bases from V and 6 bases from J, with 10 bases between. CDR3 length equals 14 residues. Germline-derived CDR1 and CDR2 are SGHTA and FQGNSA. The DNA of the CDR3 is TGTGCCAGCAGCTTAATCGAGGGTTCCGGGGAGCTGTTTTTT. Translating it yields CASSLIEGSGELFF.

This clone was seen only once. The V and J genes are TRBV6-5 and TRBJ2-7, with 14 bases identical to TRBD2. CDR3 size: 15 residues. V shed 6 bases, J shed 6 bases, and the junction held 7 bases outside the gene matches. Germline values: CDR1 MNHEY, CDR2 SVGAGI. The chain's CDR3 is CASSPPGLAGGEQYF. As DNA, the CDR3 is TGTGCCAGCAGCCCCCCCGGACTAGCGGGAGGCGAGCAGTACTTC.

The V and J genes are TRBV10-3 and TRBJ2-3; D assignment may be TRBD1 or TRBD2 (5 bases each). V lost 6 bases, J lost 0 bases, and 7 bases lay in between. The CDR3 covers 13 residues. CDR1 and CDR2 (germline): ENHRY, SYGVKD. The CDR3: CAIRGRSTDTQYF. CDR3 DNA sequence: TGTGCCATCAGGGGACGGAGCACAGATACGCAGTATTTT.

J is TRBJ1-5 and V is TRBV10-3; perhaps TRBD1 as D (5 bases). V dropped 2 bases and J dropped 1 base, with 9 bases sitting between them. This CDR3 is built from 15 residues. Germline CDR1 reads ENHRY; CDR2 reads SYGVKD. The CDR3 region has the DNA TGTGCCATCAGTGAGGGGGGTAGGAGCAATCAGCCCCAGCATTTT. Encoded protein: CAISEGGRSNQPQHF.

This chain uses TRBV11-2 with TRBJ2-5, with TRBD1 as a possible D gene (5 bases). This CDR3 contains 15 residues. Trimming removed 0 bases at V and 5 bases at J, with 13 bases between. Germline-derived CDR1 and CDR2 are SGHAT and FQNNGV. The CDR3 region is CASSLEAGSEETQYF. CDR3 in DNA: TGTGCCAGCAGCTTAGAGGCAGGGTCGGAGGAGACCCAGTACTTC.

The chain couples TRBV7-2 to TRBJ2-5, with 11 nucleotides matching TRBD1. The CDR3 contains 15 residues. V was clipped by 5 bases and J by 2 bases; unmatched bases: 4. Germline CDR1 and CDR2: SGHTA and FQGNSA. The CDR3 nucleotides read TGTGCCAGCAGCAACCGGGACAGGGGGCAAGAGACCCAGTACTTC. Amino acid sequence: CASSNRDRGQETQYF.

The chain is built from TRBV6-5 and TRBJ2-3; TRBD2 matches at 8 bases. V dropped 6 bases and J dropped 1; count of bases not matched to a gene: 3. This CDR3 is 14 amino acids long. Germline CDR1 reads MNHEY; CDR2 reads SVGAGI. In nucleotides, the CDR3 is TGTGCCAGCAGACTAGCGGAAGGCACAGATACGCAGTATTTT. Translated: CASRLAEGTDTQYF.

The chain uses TRBV7-3 and TRBJ1-5, with 8 bases lining up with TRBD1. The CDR3 loop spans 19 amino acids. CDR1 and CDR2 from the germline V gene are SGHTA and FQGTGA. Losses at the gene ends were 8 bases for V and 2 bases for J; bases not matched to a gene: 20. The CDR3 loop is CASPGRTGGGNGGNQPQHF. CDR3 nucleotide sequence: TGTGCCAGCCCGGGCCGTACAGGGGGAGGGAATGGTGGCAATCAGCCCCAGCATTTT.

The CDR3 DNA reads as TGTGCCAGCAGTGAAATGCGGGGGACTGAAGCTTTCTTT. Its protein product is CASSEMRGTEAFF. The V call is TRBV2, the J call TRBJ1-1, with D possibly being TRBD1 (5 bases). The V gene lost 2 bases and the J gene lost 5 bases, with 9 bases spanning the gap. Germline loops: CDR1 SNHLY, CDR2 FYNNEI. The CDR3 consists of 13 residues.

The CDR3 sequence is CASSPPGGTSGGELFF. As DNA, the CDR3 is TGTGCCAGCAGCCCCCCGGGAGGCACATCGGGGGGGGAGCTGTTTTTT. The chain combines TRBV7-2 with TRBJ2-2, with 7 bases aligning to TRBD2. The germline CDR1 and CDR2 sequences are SGHTA and FQGNSA. V lost 5 bases to trimming and J lost 8 bases; unmatched junction nucleotides: 14. This CDR3 is built from 16 residues.

V is TRBV18 and J is TRBJ1-2; D gene unclear. The CDR3 length is 14 residues. V was pared by 2 bases and J by 6 bases, with 13 bases between. From germline, CDR1 is KGHSH and CDR2 LQKENI. The CDR3 is CASSPASGSHGYTF. The CDR3 DNA follows: TGTGCCAGCTCACCAGCTTCCGGGTCTCATGGCTACACCTTC.

V gene TRBV7-9 combines with J gene TRBJ2-7; D is possibly TRBD1 or TRBD2 (5 bases each). This CDR3 is 13 amino acids long. V lost 4 bases, J lost 0 bases, and 7 bases lay in between. In germline, CDR1 is SEHNR, CDR2 FQNEAQ (reference sequence). CDR3 nucleotides: TGTGCCAGCAGCTCCGGGACCTCCTACGAGCAGTACTTC. Its protein product is CASSSGTSYEQYF.

This clone was detected a few times. The rearrangement uses TRBV5-1 and TRBJ2-3; 12 positions agree with TRBD2. J gave up 4 bases and V 5 bases, and 8 bases lay outside the gene matches. The germline CDR1 and CDR2 sequences are SGHRS and YFSETQ. The CDR3 has 16 residues. The CDR3 nucleotides are TGCGCCAGCAGTCGCCAGACTAGCGGGAGTGCAGATACGCAGTATTTT. Protein product: CASSRQTSGSADTQYF.

This clone was detected once. This chain uses TRBV18 with TRBJ2-5; no clear D. Germline-derived CDR1 and CDR2 are KGHSH and LQKENI. This CDR3 has 15 amino acids. V lost 0 bases and J 8 bases, leaving 16 bases between the germline ends. The CDR3 sequence: CASSPPAPAAPTQYF. The CDR3 coding sequence is TGTGCCAGCTCACCACCGGCCCCCGCAGCCCCCACCCAGTACTTC. Combining the CDR3 with reference TRBV18 and TRBJ2-5 gives the whole variable domain NAGVMQNPRHLVRRRGQEARLRCSPMKGHSHVYWYRQLPEEGLKFMVYLQKENIIDESGMPKERFSAEFPKEGPSILRIQQVVRGDSAAYFCASSPPAPAAPTQYFGPGTRLLVL.

This clone was observed a few times. The V and J genes are TRBV11-2 and TRBJ2-7; a possible D gene is TRBD2 (5 bases). Trimming removed 5 bases at V and 3 bases at J, with 11 bases between. CDR1 and CDR2 from the germline V gene are SGHAT and FQNNGV. The CDR3 length is 13 residues. CDR3 nucleotides: TGTGCCAGCAGCCGCGGACTGGGCTACGAGCAGTACTTC. Amino acid sequence: CASSRGLGYEQYF.

As to this clone: The same CDR3 is also encoded by other DNA sequences in this sample. The J gene is TRBJ2-5, the V gene TRBV30; D gene unclear. CDR1 and CDR2 from the germline V gene are GTSNPN and SVGIG (reference sequence). This CDR3 is built from 12 residues. The ends were cut back, 0 bases at V and 2 bases at J, with 4 bases in the middle. The CDR3 nucleotides are TGTGCCTGGAGTGTGGGGCAAGAGACCCAGTACTTC. Translating it yields CAWSVGQETQYF.

This chain uses TRBV6-5 with TRBJ2-3; D gene unclear. V was clipped by 4 bases and J by 2 bases, with 7 bases between them. CDR3 length equals 13 residues. Germline V CDR1 and CDR2: MNHEY, SVGAGI. Here the CDR3 reads CASSSTYTDTQYF. The CDR3 DNA is TGTGCCAGCAGTTCGACCTACACAGATACGCAGTATTTT.